The 16 T cell receptor beta chains presented below share a single source sample, sequenced in a study of radiation and T cells in renal cell carcinoma. The repertoire was sequenced with immunoSEQ multiplex PCR; TCRdb's copy has only in-frame clones and lacks some. Of fewer than 25,000 clones in the sample, 40% to 55% are singletons; the top ten hold 15% to 20%. Stated treatment: 15 Gy SBRT to primary tumor, nephrectomy 4 weeks later. The source was tumor tissue, collected from a patient whose treatment included radiotherapy and nephrectomy. These receptors originate from a woman aged 50 to 60 with renal cell carcinoma.

This clone was observed a few times. The chain couples TRBV5-5 to TRBJ2-7, with a weak D call TRBD1 (5 bases). Germline V gene lookup returns CDR1 SGHKS and CDR2 YYEKEE (reference sequence). The ends were cut back, 5 bases at V and 0 bases at J, with 9 bases in the middle. This CDR3 is built from 13 residues. CDR3 in amino acids: CASSRQISYEQYF. The DNA of the CDR3 is TGTGCCAGCAGTCGACAGATCTCCTACGAGCAGTACTTC.

The gene calls are TRBV14 and TRBJ1-4; the D is unclear. Germline CDR1 reads SGHDN; CDR2 reads FVKESK. The CDR3 is 13 residues long. Trimming pared 1 base from V and 8 bases from J, leaving 8 bases between. CDR3: CASSQGRREKLFF. Written as DNA, the CDR3 is TGTGCCAGCAGCCAAGGACGTCGGGAAAAACTGTTTTTT.

This sequence joins TRBV18 and TRBJ2-7; D is unclear. CDR3 length: 13 residues. Trimming cost V 6 bases and J 0 bases, with 9 bases left between them. Germline V gene sequence: CDR1 KGHSH, CDR2 LQKENI. The CDR3 reads CASSPYSSYEQYF. CDR3 bases: TGTGCCAGCTCCCCCTATAGCTCCTACGAGCAGTACTTC.

CDR3 sequence: CASSYSPSGGNEQFF. The CDR3 nucleotides are TGTGCCAGCAGTTACTCTCCTAGCGGGGGCAATGAGCAGTTCTTC. The gene calls are TRBV6-6 and TRBJ2-1, with TRBD2 identical over 10 bases. With V trimmed by 0 bases and J by 6 bases, 2 bases remained unmatched. The CDR3 spans 15 residues. Germline lookup yields CDR1 MNHNY and CDR2 SVGAGI (reference sequence).

This clone was counted ten times or more. V is TRBV6-5 and J is TRBJ1-2; no definite D call. V was clipped by 0 bases and J by 0 bases, with 8 bases between them. CDR1 is MNHEY and CDR2 is SVGAGI in the germline V gene. CDR3 size: 15 residues. For the CDR3, the DNA is TGTGCCAGCAGTTACTCTGGAACTACTAACTATGGCTACACCTTC. The encoded protein is CASSYSGTTNYGYTF.

This clone came up a few times. V gene TRBV6-1 combines with J gene TRBJ1-6, with a weak D call TRBD1 (5 bases). CDR1 and CDR2 (germline): MNHNS, SASEGT. Trimming removed 7 bases from V and 10 bases from J, with 14 bases in between. The CDR3 consists of 13 residues. The CDR3 reads CASTGTLGSPLHF. The CDR3 DNA reads as TGTGCCAGCACCGGGACCCTTGGGTCACCCCTCCACTTT.

The rearrangement uses TRBV19 and TRBJ1-2; TRBD1 aligns across 8 bases. Germline loops: CDR1 LNHDA, CDR2 SQIVND (reference sequence). Trimming cost V 3 bases and J 2 bases; bases outside gene matches: 5. This CDR3 has 15 amino acids. Written as DNA, the CDR3 is TGTGCCAGTAGTATCTCAGGGGGCTTCAACTATGGCTACACCTTC. Residues: CASSISGGFNYGYTF.

V usage is TRBV4-2 and J usage is TRBJ1-2; D possibly corresponds to TRBD1 (6 bases). The CDR3 is 16 residues long. Germline lookup yields CDR1 LGHNA and CDR2 YNFKEQ. V was clipped by 7 bases and J by 8 bases, with 26 bases between them. This chain's CDR3 is CASTKRGGTQGMGYTF. The CDR3 DNA is TGTGCCAGCACCAAAAGGGGGGGCACACAGGGTATGGGCTACACCTTC.

This chain connects TRBV6-1 to TRBJ1-1; no firm D call. From germline, CDR1 is MNHNS and CDR2 SASEGT. Trimming took off 2 bases at V and 0 bases at J, with 4 bases between the two ends. CDR3 length: 13 amino acids. CDR3 in DNA: TGTGCCAGCAGTGAATGGATGAACACTGAAGCTTTCTTT. This encodes CASSEWMNTEAFF.

The chain recombines TRBV7-9 with TRBJ2-6; no reliable D call. The germline V gene encodes CDR1 SEHNR and CDR2 FQNEAQ (reference sequence). The V and J ends lost 5 bases and 1 base respectively, with 3 bases between them. This CDR3 is 13 amino acids long. CDR3 coding DNA: TGTGCCAGCAGCCGGTCTGGGGCCAACGTCCTGACTTTC. This encodes CASSRSGANVLTF. The whole variable domain, remainder taken from reference TRBV7-9 and TRBJ2-6, is DTGVSQNPRHKITKRGQNVTFRCDPISEHNRLYWYRQTLGQGPEFLTYFQNEAQLEKSRLLSDRFSAERPKGSFSTLEIQRTEQGDSAMYLCASSRSGANVLTFGAGSRLTVL.

The V call is TRBV5-6, the J call TRBJ1-2; D not certain. The length of the CDR3 is 13 residues. Looked up from germline, CDR1 is SGHDT and CDR2 is YYEEEE. V lost 2 bases and J 4 bases, leaving 9 bases between the germline ends. The CDR3 spells CASSFQVPYGYTF. The CDR3 coding sequence is TGTGCCAGCAGCTTTCAGGTGCCCTATGGCTACACCTTC. The full variable domain, in which reference TRBV5-6 and TRBJ1-2 provide the parts outside the CDR3, is DAGVTQSPTHLIKTRGQQVTLRCSPKSGHDTVSWYQQALGQGPQFIFQYYEEEERQRGNFPDRFSGHQFPNYSSELNVNALLLGDSALYLCASSFQVPYGYTFGSGTRLTVV.

This chain uses TRBV7-9 with TRBJ2-7, with 10 nucleotides matching TRBD1. The ends lost 4 bases at V and 1 base at J; junction bases unmatched: 7. The CDR3 covers 16 residues. The germline CDR1 and CDR2 sequences are SEHNR and FQNEAQ (reference sequence). DNA of the CDR3: TGTGCCAGCAGCTCGGGCCCGGGACAGGGGTCCTACGAGCAGTACTTC. Residues: CASSSGPGQGSYEQYF.

The chain employs TRBV7-2 and TRBJ2-5; tentatively, D is TRBD2 (7 bases). This CDR3 spans 15 amino acids. Trimming shortened V by 6 bases and J by 1 base, and 15 bases separated the two germline ends. Per the germline V gene, CDR1 is SGHTA and CDR2 is FQGNSA. In nucleotides, the CDR3 is TGTGCCAGCAGTAATCAGGGAGGGGGCCAAGAGACCCAGTACTTC. This encodes CASSNQGGGQETQYF.

The sample holds many counts of this clone. The gene calls are TRBV4-1 and TRBJ2-6; TRBD2 matches at 9 bases. The CDR3 has 16 residues. The junction had 6 bases not matched to a gene; V was cut back by 4 bases and J by 5 bases. Germline V gives CDR1 MGHRA, CDR2 YSYEKL. CDR3 sequence reads: CASSLIAGERANVLTF. The CDR3 bases are TGCGCCAGCAGCCTAATAGCGGGGGAAAGGGCCAACGTCCTGACTTTC.

There are many counts of this clone. This sequence joins TRBV4-3 and TRBJ2-1; TRBD2 matches at 8 bases. V gave up 4 bases and J gave up 3 bases; unmatched junction bases: 11. The CDR3 is made up of 17 amino acids. CDR1 is LGHNA, CDR2 YSLEER, per germline. CDR3 nucleotide sequence: TGCGCCAGCAGCCCCTCTGGCTGGAGCGGGGGCTACAATGAGCAGTTCTTC. Translated: CASSPSGWSGGYNEQFF.

This rearrangement joins TRBV6-6 to TRBJ2-5, with a tentative D call TRBD2 (5 bases). Germline V lookup: CDR1 MNHNY, CDR2 SVGAGI (reference sequence). The CDR3 runs 14 residues. The V end was cut by 3 bases, the J end by 3 bases, with 11 bases between. The CDR3 spells CASSYGGREETQYF. CDR3 nucleotide sequence: TGTGCCAGCAGTTATGGAGGCAGAGAAGAGACCCAGTACTTC.